The next 18 T cell receptor beta chains were all read from a single sample in a study of blood T cell repertoires in COVID-19. This table comes from immunoSEQ multiplex PCR, and its TCRdb copy is limited to in-frame clones, with some not included. The table records more than 300,000 clones, approximately 91% of them present only once. Specimen: PBMCs or T cells enriched from blood (not recorded which). These TCRs come from a woman aged 25-40 years who had been exposed to COVID-19.

The gene calls are TRBV3-1 (or the pseudogene TRBV3-2) and TRBJ1-2; TRBD1 matches at 7 bases. CDR3 length: 14 amino acids. Germline CDR1 and CDR2: LGHDT and YNNKEL (reference sequence). V was pared by 5 bases and J by 8 bases, with 11 bases of the junction left unmatched. CDR3 nucleotides: TGTGCCAGCAGCTCACGGACAGGTATGGGCGGCTACACCTTC. Translation: CASSSRTGMGGYTF.

The table lists this clone with a few counts. The chain couples TRBV7-2 to TRBJ2-7; 8 bases line up with TRBD2. CDR3 length: 15 amino acids. The J segment lost 4 bases and the V segment lost 5 bases, leaving 10 bases of the junction unmatched. The germline CDR1 and CDR2 sequences are SGHTA and FQGNSA. The CDR3 DNA follows: TGTGCCAGCAGCGTTAGCGGGGTGGGTGGGTACGAGCAGTACTTC. Translated: CASSVSGVGGYEQYF.

V is TRBV6-6 and J is TRBJ1-2, with D possibly being TRBD1 (6 bases). With 7 bases removed from V and 6 bases from J, the gap between germline ends came to 18 bases. Per germline, CDR1 MNHNY and CDR2 SVGAGI (reference sequence). The CDR3 is 14 residues long. CDR3 sequence (DNA): TGTGCCAGCATTTGGGAGGGGGGGCGAGATGGCTACACCTTC. As protein: CASIWEGGRDGYTF.

The rearrangement uses TRBV18 and TRBJ2-5, with D perhaps matching TRBD2 (6 bases). CDR3 length equals 14 residues. The germline V gene encodes CDR1 KGHSH and CDR2 LQKENI. V was shortened by 3 bases and J by 5 bases, with 13 bases between the two germline ends. This CDR3 is CASSPGLIGETQYF. CDR3 bases: TGTGCCAGCTCACCGGGACTCATCGGGGAGACCCAGTACTTC. Variable domain in full (rest from reference TRBV18 and TRBJ2-5): NAGVMQNPRHLVRRRGQEARLRCSPMKGHSHVYWYRQLPEEGLKFMVYLQKENIIDESGMPKERFSAEFPKEGPSILRIQQVVRGDSAAYFCASSPGLIGETQYFGPGTRLLVL.

The chain has TRBV5-1 and TRBJ2-2; a weak D match, TRBD1 (5 bases). Trimming stripped 3 bases from V and 1 base from J, with 7 bases between. Per the germline V gene, CDR1 is SGHRS and CDR2 is YFSETQ. This CDR3 is 14 amino acids long. The CDR3: CASSSDRNTGELFF. The CDR3 DNA sequence: TGCGCCAGCAGCTCCGACAGGAACACCGGGGAGCTGTTTTTT.

The rearrangement joins TRBV5-1 to TRBJ2-5, with 12 bases identical to TRBD2. The CDR3 loop spans 16 amino acids. In germline, CDR1 is SGHRS, CDR2 YFSETQ. Trimming took 2 bases from V and 2 from J; bases not matched to a gene: 4. In nucleotides, the CDR3 is TGCGCCAGCAGCTTAGGACTAGCGGGGCCTCAAGAGACCCAGTACTTC. This translates into CASSLGLAGPQETQYF.

The chain has TRBV27 and TRBJ1-5; TRBD1 matches at 9 bases. Per the germline V gene, CDR1 is MNHEY and CDR2 is SMNVEV (reference sequence). The CDR3 totals 16 residues. Trimming at V came to 3 bases and at J to 7 bases, leaving 10 bases not matched to a gene. The CDR3 reads CASSFGPGQGTQPQHF. The CDR3 region has the DNA TGTGCCAGCAGTTTCGGCCCGGGACAGGGCACCCAGCCCCAGCATTTT.

About this clone itself: Other DNA sequences of this sample code for an identical CDR3. This chain connects TRBV29-1 to TRBJ1-5, with 9 bases identical to TRBD1. V shed 4 bases, J shed 4 bases, and the junction held 2 bases outside the gene matches. Germline V CDR1 and CDR2: SQVTM, ANQGSEA. CDR3 size: 13 residues. The CDR3 sequence is CSVGDRGNQPQHF. CDR3 in DNA: TGCAGCGTTGGAGACAGGGGGAATCAGCCCCAGCATTTT.

CDR3 protein: CASSRLGGDGYTF. The CDR3 nucleotides read TGTGCCAGTAGTCGTTTAGGGGGCGACGGCTACACCTTC. V is TRBV19 and J is TRBJ1-2; TRBD1 matches at 7 bases. Germline CDR1 is LNHDA and CDR2 is SQIVND (reference sequence). V trimming: 5 bases; J trimming: 8 bases; junction bases outside the gene matches: 8. The CDR3 is 13 residues long.

This chain links TRBV10-3 with TRBJ1-2; a possible D gene is TRBD1 (6 bases). This CDR3 has 15 residues. Germline CDR1 reads ENHRY; CDR2 reads SYGVKD. V was trimmed by 2 bases and J by 8 bases, leaving 18 bases between them. The CDR3 sequence: CAISEAGAGYGGYTF. The CDR3 coding sequence is TGTGCCATCAGTGAGGCAGGGGCCGGATATGGGGGCTACACCTTC.

The chain combines TRBV6-6 with TRBJ1-2; 9 positions match TRBD1. Germline values: CDR1 MNHNY, CDR2 SVGAGI (reference sequence). Trimming took 5 bases from V and 2 from J; bases not matched to a gene: 12. The CDR3 has 17 amino acids. CDR3: CASSHPGQGSLNYGYTF. The CDR3 DNA reads TGTGCCAGCAGTCACCCGGGACAGGGATCTTTAAACTATGGCTACACCTTC.

This chain joins TRBV18 and TRBJ2-2; 8 positions agree with TRBD1. This CDR3 has 16 residues. CDR1 is KGHSH, CDR2 LQKENI, per germline. Trimming cost V 6 bases and J 0 bases; bases outside gene matches: 6. This CDR3 reads CASSHRQGTNTGELFF. The CDR3 coding sequence is TGTGCCAGCTCTCACCGACAGGGGACGAACACCGGGGAGCTGTTTTTT. Supplemented by reference TRBV18 and TRBJ2-2, the full variable domain reads NAGVMQNPRHLVRRRGQEARLRCSPMKGHSHVYWYRQLPEEGLKFMVYLQKENIIDESGMPKERFSAEFPKEGPSILRIQQVVRGDSAAYFCASSHRQGTNTGELFFGEGSRLTVL.

The J gene is TRBJ1-5, the V gene TRBV30, with D possibly being TRBD1 (6 bases). This CDR3 spans 14 amino acids. V dropped 7 bases and J dropped 1 base, with 14 bases sitting between them. Germline loops: CDR1 GTSNPN, CDR2 SVGIG (reference sequence). The CDR3 sequence is CALSRTASNQPQHF. In DNA, the CDR3 is TGTGCCTTATCTCGGACAGCCAGCAATCAGCCCCAGCATTTT.

A single count supports this clone. V and J are TRBV19 and TRBJ1-5, with 9 bases identical to TRBD1. The CDR3 has 15 amino acids. With V trimmed by 0 bases and J by 8 bases, 5 bases remained unmatched. Germline CDR1 reads LNHDA; CDR2 reads SQIVND (reference sequence). The CDR3 coding sequence is TGTGCCAGTAGTATAGAGGGACAGGGTTTCAAGCCCCAGCATTTT. Amino acid sequence: CASSIEGQGFKPQHF.

This clone is a singleton in its sample. The chain employs TRBV11-3 and TRBJ2-2; D remains ambiguous. Germline V gene data show CDR1 as SGHNT and CDR2 as YENEEA. This CDR3 spans 14 amino acids. V lost 5 bases, J lost 1 base, and 8 bases lay in between. The CDR3 here is CASSPRQNTGELFF. CDR3 DNA sequence: TGTGCCAGCAGCCCAAGACAGAACACCGGGGAGCTGTTTTTT.

V gene TRBV4-2 combines with J gene TRBJ1-3; a possible D gene is TRBD1 (6 bases). V was trimmed by 0 bases and J by 0 bases, leaving 12 bases between them. The CDR3 has 17 amino acids. CDR1 is LGHNA, CDR2 YNFKEQ, per germline. The CDR3 nucleotides read TGTGCCAGCAGCCAAGACGTAGGACAGCTCTCTGGAAACACCATATATTTT. This codes for CASSQDVGQLSGNTIYF.

This chain uses TRBV5-1 with TRBJ1-1; 9 nucleotides line up with TRBD1. Losses at the gene ends were 0 bases for V and 0 bases for J; bases not matched to a gene: 3. In germline, CDR1 is SGHRS, CDR2 YFSETQ. The CDR3 runs to 16 residues. The CDR3 region is CASSLEGQGMNTEAFF. The DNA of the CDR3 is TGCGCCAGCAGCTTGGAAGGACAGGGGATGAACACTGAAGCTTTCTTT.

The chain combines TRBV7-8 with TRBJ1-3; no reliable D call. Trimming took off 5 bases at V and 4 bases at J, with 6 bases between the two ends. Germline V gives CDR1 SGHVS, CDR2 FQNEAQ. CDR3 length: 12 amino acids. For the CDR3, the DNA is TGTGCCAGCAGCCCGTCCGGAAACACCATATATTTT. Amino acid sequence: CASSPSGNTIYF.